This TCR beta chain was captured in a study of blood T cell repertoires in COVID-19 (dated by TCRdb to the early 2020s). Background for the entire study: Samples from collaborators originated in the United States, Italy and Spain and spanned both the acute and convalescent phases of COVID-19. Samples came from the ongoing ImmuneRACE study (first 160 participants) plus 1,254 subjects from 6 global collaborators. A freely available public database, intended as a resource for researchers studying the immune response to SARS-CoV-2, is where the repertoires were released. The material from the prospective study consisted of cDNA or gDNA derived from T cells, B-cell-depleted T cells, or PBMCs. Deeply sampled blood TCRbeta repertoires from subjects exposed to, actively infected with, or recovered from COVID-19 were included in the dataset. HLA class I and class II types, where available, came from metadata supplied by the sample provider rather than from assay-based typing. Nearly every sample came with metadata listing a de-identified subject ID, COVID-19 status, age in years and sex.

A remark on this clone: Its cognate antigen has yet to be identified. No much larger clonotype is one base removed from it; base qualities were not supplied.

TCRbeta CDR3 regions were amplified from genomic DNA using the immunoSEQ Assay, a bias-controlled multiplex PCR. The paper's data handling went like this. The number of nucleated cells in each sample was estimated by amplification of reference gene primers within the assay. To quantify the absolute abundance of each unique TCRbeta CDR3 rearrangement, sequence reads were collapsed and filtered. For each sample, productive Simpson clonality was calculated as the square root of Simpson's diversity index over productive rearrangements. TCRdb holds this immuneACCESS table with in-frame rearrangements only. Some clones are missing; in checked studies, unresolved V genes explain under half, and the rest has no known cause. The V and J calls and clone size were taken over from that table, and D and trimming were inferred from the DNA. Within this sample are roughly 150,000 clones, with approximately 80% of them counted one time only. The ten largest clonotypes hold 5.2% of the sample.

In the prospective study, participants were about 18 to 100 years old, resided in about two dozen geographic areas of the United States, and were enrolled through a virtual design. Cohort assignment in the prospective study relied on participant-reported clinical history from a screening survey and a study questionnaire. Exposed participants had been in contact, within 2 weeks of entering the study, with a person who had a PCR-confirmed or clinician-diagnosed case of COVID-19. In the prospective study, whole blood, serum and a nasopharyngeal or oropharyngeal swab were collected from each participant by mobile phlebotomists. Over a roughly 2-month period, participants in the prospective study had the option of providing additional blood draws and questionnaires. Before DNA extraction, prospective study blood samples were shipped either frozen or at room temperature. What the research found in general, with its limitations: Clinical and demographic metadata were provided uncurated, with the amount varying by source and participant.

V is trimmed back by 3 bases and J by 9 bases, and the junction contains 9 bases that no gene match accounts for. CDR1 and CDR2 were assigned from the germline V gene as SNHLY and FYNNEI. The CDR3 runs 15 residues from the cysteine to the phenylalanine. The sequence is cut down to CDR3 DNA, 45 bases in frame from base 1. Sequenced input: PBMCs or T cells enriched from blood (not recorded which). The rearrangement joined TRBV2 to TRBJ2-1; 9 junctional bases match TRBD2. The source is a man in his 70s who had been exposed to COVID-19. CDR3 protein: CASSETSGLGGEQFF. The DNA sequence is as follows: TGTGCCAGCAGTGAGACTAGCGGCCTCGGGGGTGAGCAGTTCTTC.